These 3 T cell receptor beta chains came from one sample sequenced in a study of blood T cell repertoires in COVID-19. Sequenced by immunoSEQ multiplex PCR; TCRdb stores in-frame clones only, minus some. The table shows under 300,000 clones, with 75% to 90% occurring only once. Material for sequencing was PBMCs or T cells enriched from blood (not recorded which). These receptors all come from a middle-aged woman who had recovered from COVID-19.

The chain combines TRBV11-1 with TRBJ1-2, with unresolved D. The CDR3 loop spans 14 amino acids. Trimming stripped 6 bases from V and 6 bases from J, with 17 bases between. The germline V gene encodes CDR1 SGHAT and CDR2 FQDESV (reference sequence). CDR3 nucleotides: TGTGCCAGCAGTCTTCGCGTAGGAGACCATGGCTACACCTTC. It encodes CASSLRVGDHGYTF.

The chain employs TRBV29-1 and TRBJ1-1; 11 nucleotides align to TRBD1. Germline-derived CDR1 and CDR2 are SQVTM and ANQGSEA. J gave up 4 bases and V 7 bases, and 8 bases lay outside the gene matches. This CDR3 has 14 amino acids. For the CDR3, the DNA is TGCAGCGCCGATCGGACAGGGGGCATCACTGAAGCTTTCTTT. Translating it yields CSADRTGGITEAFF. The variable domain in full, completed from reference TRBV29-1 and TRBJ1-1, reads SAVISQKPSRDICQRGTSLTIQCQVDSQVTMMFWYRQQPGQSLTLIATANQGSEATYESGFVIDKFPISRPNLTFSTLTVSNMSPEDSSIYLCSADRTGGITEAFFGQGTRLTVV.

CDR3 DNA: TGTGCCAGTAGTATTTCGGGGAAAAGGAATCAGCCCCAGCATTTT. Its protein product is CASSISGKRNQPQHF. The chain uses TRBV19 and TRBJ1-5, with D hard to call. There are 15 residues in the CDR3. CDR1 and CDR2 from the germline V gene are LNHDA and SQIVND (reference sequence). Trimming stripped 3 bases from V and 4 bases from J, with 13 bases between.